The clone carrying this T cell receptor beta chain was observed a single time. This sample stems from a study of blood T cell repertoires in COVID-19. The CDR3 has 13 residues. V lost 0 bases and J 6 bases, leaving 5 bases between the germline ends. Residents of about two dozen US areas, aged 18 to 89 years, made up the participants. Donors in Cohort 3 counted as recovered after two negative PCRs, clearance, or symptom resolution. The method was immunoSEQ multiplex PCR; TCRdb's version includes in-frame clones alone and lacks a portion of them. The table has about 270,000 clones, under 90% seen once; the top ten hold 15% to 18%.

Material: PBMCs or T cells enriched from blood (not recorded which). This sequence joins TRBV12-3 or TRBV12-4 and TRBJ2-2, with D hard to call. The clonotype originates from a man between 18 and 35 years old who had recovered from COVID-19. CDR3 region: CASSLAGPGELFF. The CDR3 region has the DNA TGTGCCAGCAGTTTAGCGGGCCCCGGGGAGCTGTTTTTT.